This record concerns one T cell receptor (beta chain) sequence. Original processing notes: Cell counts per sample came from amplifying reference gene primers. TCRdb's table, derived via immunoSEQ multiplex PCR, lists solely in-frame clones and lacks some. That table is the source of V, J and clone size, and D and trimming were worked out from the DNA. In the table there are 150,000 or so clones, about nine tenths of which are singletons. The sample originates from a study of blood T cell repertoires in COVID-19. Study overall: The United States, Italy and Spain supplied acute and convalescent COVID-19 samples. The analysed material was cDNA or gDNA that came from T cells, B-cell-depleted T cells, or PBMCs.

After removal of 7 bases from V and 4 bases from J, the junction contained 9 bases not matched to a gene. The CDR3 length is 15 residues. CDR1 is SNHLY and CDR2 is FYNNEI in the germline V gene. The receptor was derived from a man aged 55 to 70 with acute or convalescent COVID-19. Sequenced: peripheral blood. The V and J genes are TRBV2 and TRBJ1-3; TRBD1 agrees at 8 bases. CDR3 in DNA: TGTGCCAGCATCCCTCCAGGGGGCAGAGGAAACACCATATATTTT. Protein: CASIPPGGRGNTIYF.